This T cell receptor (beta chain) appears in the sequencing data of a study of CD4+ T cells in melanoma. About this clone itself: Its antigen is currently unknown.

Germline values: CDR1 WNHNN, CDR2 SYGVQD (reference sequence). The CDR3 has 14 residues. V shed 4 bases and J 2 bases; nucleotides not matched to a gene: 1. Findings and caveats of the study: Diverse differentiation states were reported for melanoma neoantigen-specific CD4+ T cells. CD8+ T cell, macrophage and B cell function reportedly correlated with neoantigen-specific CD4+ T cells.

The method was immunoSEQ multiplex PCR; TCRdb's version includes in-frame clones alone and lacks a portion of them. This sample has approximately 12,000 clones, with about 66% found just once. The chain has TRBV10-1 and TRBJ2-3, with 9 positions matching TRBD2. Sequenced: cells from a culture (not recorded whether cultured in vitro). This sequence originates from a human donor with melanoma. Here the CDR3 reads CASSVAGATDTQYF. The CDR3 DNA is TGCGCCAGCAGTGTAGCGGGAGCCACAGATACGCAGTATTTT.